This T cell receptor beta chain appears in the sequencing data of a study of T cells after yellow fever vaccination. This CDR3 comprises 15 residues. CDR1 and CDR2 (germline): SGHKS, YYEKEE (reference sequence). Germline trimming cut 5 bases from V and 2 bases from J; bases unmatched to any gene: 6. This clonotype appeared a few times. The target antigen is unknown. Study-wide findings and caveats: Clones from primary vaccination mostly reappeared after the booster (approximately 96% CD4, around 90% CD8). Peaking faster, on day 5 versus 15, the secondary response was nonetheless weaker.

Each CDR3 protein is one row after TCRdb ran MiXCR on the 5' RACE reads. The table records roughly 350,000 distinct CDR3 sequences, approximately 4% of them present only once. The gene calls are TRBV5-5 and TRBJ1-5, with TRBD1 matching over 8 bases. The sequence was obtained from a man between 18 and 29 years old who received the YFV17D yellow fever vaccine. This sample comprised PBMCs, obtained 5 days after the yellow fever booster vaccination. The CDR3 here is CASRPTGVGNQPQHF. CDR3 DNA sequence: TGTGCCAGCAGGCCGACAGGGGTTGGCAATCAGCCCCAGCATTTT.